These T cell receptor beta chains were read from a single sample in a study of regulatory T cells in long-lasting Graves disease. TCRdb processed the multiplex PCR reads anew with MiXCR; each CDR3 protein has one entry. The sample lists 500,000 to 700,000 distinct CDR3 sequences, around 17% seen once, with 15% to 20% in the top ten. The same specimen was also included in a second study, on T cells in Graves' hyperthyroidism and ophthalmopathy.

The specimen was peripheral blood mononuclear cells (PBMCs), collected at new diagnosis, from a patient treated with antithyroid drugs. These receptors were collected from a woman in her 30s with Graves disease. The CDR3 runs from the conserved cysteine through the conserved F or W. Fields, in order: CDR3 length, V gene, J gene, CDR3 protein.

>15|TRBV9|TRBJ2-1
CASSVFGNRYNEQFF
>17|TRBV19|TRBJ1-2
CASSTLTGGTTNYGYTF
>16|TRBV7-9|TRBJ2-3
CASSTMPSGEFHTQYF
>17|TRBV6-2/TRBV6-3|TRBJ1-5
CASRGPPRLYSNQPQHF
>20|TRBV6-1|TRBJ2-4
CANSAPLAGGNNPLQNIQYF
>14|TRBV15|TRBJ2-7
CATSRDPAVGEQYF
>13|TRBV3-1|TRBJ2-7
CASSQVEDYEQYF
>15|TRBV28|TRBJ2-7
CASRLGHTSSYEQYF
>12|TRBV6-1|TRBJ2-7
CASSEFVHEQYF
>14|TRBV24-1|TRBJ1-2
CATSEGGLGDGYTF
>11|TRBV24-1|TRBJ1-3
CATSGGNTIYF
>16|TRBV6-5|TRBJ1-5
CASSYPGNEGHQPQHF
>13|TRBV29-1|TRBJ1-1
CSVEHGGLAEAFF
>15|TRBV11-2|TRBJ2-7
CVSSLSGDSSYEQYF
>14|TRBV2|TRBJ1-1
CASSESRKNTEAFF
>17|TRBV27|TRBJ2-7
CASSFEGALSLRYEQYF
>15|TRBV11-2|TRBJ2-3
CASELAGSTTDTQYF
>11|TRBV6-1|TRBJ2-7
CASSVTQEQYF
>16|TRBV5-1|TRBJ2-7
CASKGLDPTSDYEQYF
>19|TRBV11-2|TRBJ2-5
CASSFKYGGLYDVRETQYF
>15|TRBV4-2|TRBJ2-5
CASRGTSGPQETQYF
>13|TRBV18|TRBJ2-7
CASSPTSDYEQYF
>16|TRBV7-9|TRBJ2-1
CASSLPDRGWDNEQFF
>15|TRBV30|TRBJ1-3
CAWSVYDRGRNTIYF
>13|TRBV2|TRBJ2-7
CASSEASSYEQYF
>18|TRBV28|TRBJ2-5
CASRPWGWDNRGEETQYF
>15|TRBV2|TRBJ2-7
CASLGLAGVMGEQYF
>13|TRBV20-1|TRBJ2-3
CSARTSGRGTQYF
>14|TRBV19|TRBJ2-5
CASSIGGFTETQYF
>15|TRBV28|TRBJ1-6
CASRGQGKMGSGLHF
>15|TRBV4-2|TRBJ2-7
CASRSRTGPLYEQYF
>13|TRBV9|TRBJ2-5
CASSVGSDGTQYF
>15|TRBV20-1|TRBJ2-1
CSASDRDRLYNEQFF
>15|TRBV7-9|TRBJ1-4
CASSSGTGINEKLFF
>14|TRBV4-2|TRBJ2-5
CASSRTSAEETQYF
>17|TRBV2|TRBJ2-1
CASSPKKTSGSVDEQFF
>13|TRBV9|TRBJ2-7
CASSETSGRLEYF
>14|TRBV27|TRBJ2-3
CASTPAGGLDTQYF
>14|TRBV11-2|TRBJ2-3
CASNRQGSSDTQYF
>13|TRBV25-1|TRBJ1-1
CASSLTGPTEAFF
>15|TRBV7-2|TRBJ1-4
CASSRGQGWSEKLFF